This T cell receptor (beta chain) was documented in a study of blood T cell repertoires in COVID-19. The germline V gene encodes CDR1 MDHEN and CDR2 SYDVKM. The CDR3 has 19 residues. V lost 3 bases to trimming and J lost 0 bases; unmatched junction nucleotides: 14. This table comes from immunoSEQ multiplex PCR, and its TCRdb copy is limited to in-frame clones, with some not included. The table shows about 230,000 clones, with 86% occurring only once. The chain has TRBV28 and TRBJ1-3, with 7 nucleotides matching TRBD1. This clonotype was obtained from a man aged 50 or older with COVID-19, enrolled during active disease. The specimen sequenced was peripheral blood. CDR3: CASSFAQGILRSSGNTIYF. CDR3 bases: TGTGCCAGCAGTTTTGCACAGGGGATCCTCCGCAGCTCTGGAAACACCATATATTTT.